This TCR beta chain stems from a study of blood T cell repertoires in COVID-19. The CDR3 length is 14 residues. The V and J ends lost 6 bases and 0 bases, in that order; junction bases with no gene match: 6. Germline V gene sequence: CDR1 SGHRS, CDR2 YFSETQ. TCRdb's copy holds only in-frame clones and misses some; the assay was immunoSEQ multiplex PCR. This table has 400,000 to 500,000 clones, 70% to 90% appearing once. This sequence was found in a young woman who had been exposed to COVID-19. The sequenced material came from PBMCs or T cells enriched from blood (not recorded which). This rearrangement joins TRBV5-1 to TRBJ2-7; 7 bases are a match to TRBD1. For the CDR3, the DNA is TGCGCCAGCACCCGGGACAGCGACTCCTACGAGCAGTACTTC. Amino acids: CASTRDSDSYEQYF.